In its sample, the clone carrying this T cell receptor beta chain was seen a few times. This CDR3 spans 15 amino acids. Per the germline V gene, CDR1 is SGHRS and CDR2 is YFSETQ. Trimming cost V 5 bases and J 0 bases, with 13 bases left between them. RNA transcripts yielded amplified TCR beta CDR3 regions. When the TCR CDR3 underwent first-round RT-PCR, the HTBI primer set was used. A single record per CDR3 protein comes from TCRdb applying MiXCR to the multiplex PCR reads. Altogether about 380,000 distinct CDR3 sequences are present, roughly 12% being singletons, with the ten largest covering roughly 20%. Patients aged 18 to 65 had newly diagnosed hyperthyroidism lasting under 2 months. Each diagnosis was grounded in clinical symptoms, serum thyroxine and TRAb, thyroid ultrasound, and orbital computed tomography. The PBMCs studied were ones that came from roughly 11 ml fresh peripheral blood. The sample belongs to a study of T cells in Graves' hyperthyroidism and ophthalmopathy.

The chain combines TRBV5-1 with TRBJ2-3; a weak D match, TRBD1 (6 bases). The receptor's source is a man aged 25-45 years with Graves' hyperthyroidism that later progressed to Graves' ophthalmopathy. Specimen: blood. The CDR3 coding sequence is TGCGCCAGCAGGCCCGGGACACTTAGCACAGATACGCAGTATTTT. This gives the protein CASRPGTLSTDTQYF.